Below are 21 T cell receptor beta chains sequenced from a single sample in a study of siplizumab effects on memory and regulatory T cells. The table came from immunoSEQ multiplex PCR; TCRdb's copy has only in-frame clones and leaves some out. This sample yields about 80,000 clones, of which 95% are seen a single time; about 18% belongs to the top ten. Sequencing was performed on CD8+ T cells sorted from blood. These receptors were collected from a human donor in good health.

The rearrangement links TRBV25-1 to TRBJ1-3, with D hard to call. This CDR3 contains 14 residues. V shed 3 bases and J shed 0 bases, with 6 bases lying between them. Germline loops: CDR1 MGHDK, CDR2 SYGVNS. The DNA of the CDR3 is TGTGCCAGCAGTGACGGACGCTCTGGAAACACCATATATTTT. Amino acids: CASSDGRSGNTIYF. Using reference TRBV25-1 and TRBJ1-3 for the parts outside the CDR3, the full variable domain is EADIYQTPRYLVIGTGKKITLECSQTMGHDKMYWYQQDPGMELHLIHYSYGVNSTEKGDLSSESTVSRIRTEHFPLTLESARPSHTSQYLCASSDGRSGNTIYFGEGSWLTVV.

The chain couples TRBV19 to TRBJ2-7, with D possibly being TRBD2 (5 bases). The V end was cut by 3 bases, the J end by 5 bases, with 11 bases between. Germline CDR1 and CDR2: LNHDA and SQIVND (reference sequence). The CDR3 sequence is 13 residues long. The CDR3 nucleotides read TGTGCCAGTAGTATTGTTGCGGGCAACGAGCAGTACTTC. This gives the protein CASSIVAGNEQYF.

This chain uses TRBV19 with TRBJ1-1; D might be TRBD1 (5 bases). In germline, CDR1 is LNHDA, CDR2 SQIVND (reference sequence). The V end lost 1 base, the J end lost 4 bases, and 7 bases lay between the germline ends. This CDR3 contains 13 residues. CDR3 residues: CASSIGRGTEAFF. The CDR3 coding sequence is TGTGCCAGTAGTATAGGTAGGGGCACTGAAGCTTTCTTT. Supplemented by reference TRBV19 and TRBJ1-1, the full variable domain reads DGGITQSPKYLFRKEGQNVTLSCEQNLNHDAMYWYRQDPGQGLRLIYYSQIVNDFQKGDIAEGYSVSREKKESFPLTVTSAQKNPTAFYLCASSIGRGTEAFFGQGTRLTVV.

The chain couples TRBV7-6 to TRBJ2-1; D is possibly TRBD1 or TRBD2 (5 bases each). V was trimmed by 5 bases and J by 6 bases, leaving 17 bases between them. The length of the CDR3 is 15 residues. Germline CDR1 and CDR2: SGHVS and FNYEAQ. In nucleotides, the CDR3 is TGTGCCAGCAGCATCCGGGACCCGAAGTCCAATGAGCAGTTCTTC. Residues: CASSIRDPKSNEQFF.

The chain links TRBV4-1 to TRBJ2-7; D might be TRBD1 (6 bases). Deletions cut 4 bases from V and 7 bases from J, with 14 bases between. Germline assignment: CDR1 MGHRA and CDR2 YSYEKL. The CDR3 consists of 13 residues. The CDR3 nucleotides are TGCGCCAGCAGCCGGGATGGGGGCGGGGAGCAGTACTTC. This translates into CASSRDGGGEQYF.

The chain combines TRBV4-1 with TRBJ2-3; D not resolved. The CDR3 has 12 amino acids. Looked up from germline, CDR1 is MGHRA and CDR2 is YSYEKL. V lost 2 bases and J 2 bases, leaving 2 bases between the germline ends. CDR3 loop: CASSQITDTQYF. CDR3 bases: TGCGCCAGCAGCCAAATCACAGATACGCAGTATTTT.

The gene calls are TRBV2 and TRBJ1-2; possibly TRBD1 for D (5 bases). V was clipped by 3 bases and J by 2 bases, with 10 bases between them. The CDR3 covers 14 residues. Per germline, CDR1 SNHLY and CDR2 FYNNEI. Written as DNA, the CDR3 is TGTGCCAGCAGTGAGGTGCCAGGGAACTATGGCTACACCTTC. Its protein is CASSEVPGNYGYTF. The whole variable domain, remainder taken from reference TRBV2 and TRBJ1-2, is EPEVTQTPSHQVTQMGQEVILRCVPISNHLYFYWYRQILGQKVEFLVSFYNNEISEKSEIFDDQFSVERPDGSNFTLKIRSTKLEDSAMYFCASSEVPGNYGYTFGSGTRLTVV.

The CDR3 is CAIRLGGVSGNTIYF. The CDR3 DNA follows: TGTGCCATCCGTTTAGGGGGAGTCTCTGGAAACACCATATATTTT. The J gene is TRBJ1-3, the V gene TRBV10-3; D is perhaps TRBD1 (6 bases). Per the germline V gene, CDR1 is ENHRY and CDR2 is SYGVKD. V was pared by 8 bases and J by 0 bases, with 14 bases between. The CDR3 totals 15 residues.

This chain connects TRBV2 to TRBJ2-1, with unresolved D. CDR3 length: 14 amino acids. CDR1 and CDR2 (germline): SNHLY, FYNNEI. The V end lost 7 bases, the J end lost 3 bases, and 13 bases lay between the germline ends. The CDR3 sequence is CASTVAADYNEQFF. The CDR3 region has the DNA TGTGCCAGCACCGTCGCGGCGGACTACAATGAGCAGTTCTTC.

The genes are TRBV4-1 and TRBJ2-3; no definite D call. Germline CDR1 MGHRA, CDR2 YSYEKL. V was trimmed by 3 bases and J by 0 bases, leaving 16 bases between them. The CDR3 is made up of 17 amino acids. The CDR3 protein is CASSQATQEASTDTQYF. CDR3 in DNA: TGCGCCAGCAGCCAGGCTACTCAGGAAGCTAGCACAGATACGCAGTATTTT.

The chain employs TRBV9 and TRBJ2-3, with 8 nucleotides matching TRBD2. Germline values: CDR1 SGDLS, CDR2 YYNGEE. The CDR3 spans 16 residues. The J segment lost 8 bases and the V segment lost 0 bases, leaving 11 bases of the junction unmatched. The CDR3 region has the DNA TGTGCCAGCAGCGTAGTCTCGAGTGGGACTAGTGCTACGCAGTATTTT. Translation: CASSVVSSGTSATQYF.

The chain joins TRBV6-4 to TRBJ2-1, with 8 bases matching TRBD1. This CDR3 has 15 residues. J lost 2 bases, V lost 5 bases, and 5 bases had no gene match. Per the germline V gene, CDR1 is MRHNA and CDR2 is SNTAGT. The DNA for the CDR3 is TGTGCCAGCAGTCGAGACAGGGGCGCCTACAATGAGCAGTTCTTC. It yields the protein CASSRDRGAYNEQFF.

This chain joins TRBV5-3 and TRBJ2-1, with unresolved D. TRBV5-3 is marked as an open reading frame, function uncertain. The CDR3 has 16 residues. Trimming stripped 4 bases from V and 0 bases from J, with 14 bases between. CDR3 residues: CARSPMAGFSYNEQFF. In DNA, the CDR3 is TGTGCCAGAAGCCCCATGGCAGGATTCTCCTACAATGAGCAGTTCTTC.

This chain connects TRBV7-8 to TRBJ2-5, with 9 nucleotides matching TRBD2. Germline CDR1 and CDR2: SGHVS and FQNEAQ. The V and J ends lost 3 bases and 5 bases, in that order; junction bases with no gene match: 13. The CDR3 has 17 residues. CDR3 in amino acids: CASSLIRGLAGDETQYF. The CDR3 DNA is TGTGCCAGCAGCTTGATAAGGGGATTAGCGGGAGATGAGACCCAGTACTTC.

This clone was counted a single time. V is TRBV6-5 and J is TRBJ1-2, with D perhaps TRBD1 (6 bases). Germline V lookup: CDR1 MNHEY, CDR2 SVGAGI. CDR3 length equals 10 residues. V was shortened by 10 bases and J by 3 bases, with 6 bases between the two germline ends. The CDR3 region has the DNA TGTGCCACAGGGGACTATGGCTACACCTTC. This translates into CATGDYGYTF.

V and J are TRBV7-9 and TRBJ1-1; TRBD1 matches 9 bases. The germline V gene encodes CDR1 SEHNR and CDR2 FQNEAQ (reference sequence). J lost 4 bases, V lost 5 bases, and 8 bases had no gene match. The CDR3 is made up of 15 amino acids. The CDR3 sequence: CASSTSGTGSTEAFF. CDR3 nucleotides: TGTGCCAGCAGCACTTCCGGGACAGGGAGCACTGAAGCTTTCTTT.

This clone has a handful of counts. The V and J genes are TRBV4-1 and TRBJ2-5, with 12 bases aligning to TRBD1. The CDR3 spans 16 residues. Per the germline V gene, CDR1 is MGHRA and CDR2 is YSYEKL. Germline trimming cut 5 bases from V and 5 bases from J; bases unmatched to any gene: 9. The CDR3 bases are TGCGCCAGCAGCTCTCCGGGACAGGGGGCACTTGAGACCCAGTACTTC. Encoded protein: CASSSPGQGALETQYF.

The V gene is TRBV11-2, the J gene TRBJ2-7; 7 bases fit TRBD1. The CDR3 extends over 13 amino acids. The junction had 6 bases not matched to a gene; V was cut back by 7 bases and J by 3 bases. CDR1 SGHAT and CDR2 FQNNGV come from the germline V gene. CDR3: CASTIAGGYEQYF. For the CDR3, the DNA is TGTGCCAGCACTATCGCAGGGGGCTACGAGCAGTACTTC.

This clone was picked up one time. This sequence joins TRBV19 and TRBJ2-2, with 7 bases matching TRBD2. The trim removed 3 bases at V and 7 bases at J, leaving 8 bases unmatched. Per the germline V gene, CDR1 is LNHDA and CDR2 is SQIVND (reference sequence). This CDR3 is built from 15 residues. CDR3 sequence (DNA): TGTGCCAGTAGTATTTTCGGGAGGACGGGCGGGGAGCTGTTTTTT. Its translation is CASSIFGRTGGELFF.

This clone was picked up one time. The J gene is TRBJ2-7, the V gene TRBV13; 8 bases are shared with TRBD2. In germline, CDR1 is PRHDT, CDR2 FYEKMQ (reference sequence). The V gene end was trimmed by 5 bases and the J gene end by 6 bases; junction bases not matched to a gene: 9. This CDR3 is 14 amino acids long. Here the CDR3 reads CASSAGLVGSEQYF. The DNA for the CDR3 is TGTGCCAGCAGCGCGGGACTAGTAGGGTCCGAGCAGTACTTC.

The chain recombines TRBV15 with TRBJ2-1, with D possibly TRBD1 on 5 matching bases. The CDR3 has 16 amino acids. Germline-derived CDR1 and CDR2 are LNHNV and YYDKDF (reference sequence). Trimming took off 5 bases at V and 5 bases at J, with 19 bases between the two ends. As DNA, the CDR3 is TGTGCCACCAGCCAATTGGGGCGGACAATAAACAATGAGCAGTTCTTC. Translated, it gives CATSQLGRTINNEQFF.